The text below deals with one T cell receptor beta chain. These data originate in a study of cytomegalovirus exposure and HLA in healthy donors. The PCR ran on 60 Vbeta and 13 Jbeta primers. Generated by immunoSEQ multiplex PCR, the TCRdb table keeps only in-frame clones and is missing some. The repertoire holds over 150,000 clones, with approximately 81% as singletons. CDR3 length: 14 amino acids. Germline V CDR1 and CDR2: MNHNY, SVGAGI (reference sequence). The clonotype originates from a boy aged 2-15 years in good health and CMV-seronegative. The sequenced sample was PBMCs. V and J are TRBV6-6 and TRBJ2-5; TRBD1 matches at 8 bases. The end of the DNA fits TRBJ2-7 better, so the J call may be wrong. CDR3 protein: CAVQPGGISYEQYF. DNA for the CDR3: TGTGCCGTGCAACCAGGGGGCATCTCCTACGAGCAGTACTTC.